These 23 T cell receptor beta chains share one sample of origin, sequenced in a study of cytomegalovirus exposure and HLA in healthy donors. PCR primers comprised 60 Vbeta and 13 Jbeta primers. The data were produced by immunoSEQ multiplex PCR, yet TCRdb's version contains in-frame clones alone and is incomplete. The table has about 160,000 clones, about four fifths seen once. The sequencing sample was made of PBMCs. These receptors came from a young man in good health and CMV-seronegative.

The chain couples TRBV5-1 to TRBJ1-3, with D possibly matching TRBD1 (5 bases). Germline V gene lookup returns CDR1 SGHRS and CDR2 YFSETQ. V lost 0 bases, J lost 2 bases, and 15 bases lay in between. This CDR3 has 17 amino acids. The DNA of the CDR3 is TGCGCCAGCAGCTTGGAGGGGACTCCTGTGGCTGGAAACACCATATATTTT. It encodes CASSLEGTPVAGNTIYF.

The V gene is TRBV19, the J gene TRBJ1-2; 8 nucleotides align to TRBD1. The CDR3 extends over 15 amino acids. The V gene's germline CDR1 is LNHDA and CDR2 SQIVND (reference sequence). The V segment lost 3 bases and the J segment 7 bases; nucleotides outside the gene matches: 10. In nucleotides, the CDR3 is TGTGCCAGTAGTATTGGGTCAGGGGGCGCGAGTGGCTACACCTTC. Protein sequence: CASSIGSGGASGYTF.

The V call is TRBV6-5, the J call TRBJ1-6; 10 positions agree with TRBD1. This CDR3 is built from 15 residues. Germline lookup yields CDR1 MNHEY and CDR2 SVGAGI. V was clipped by 4 bases and J by 7 bases; unmatched bases: 4. CDR3 nucleotides: TGTGCCAGCAGTTCCCCGGGACAGGGGAATTCACCCCTCCACTTT. It is translated as CASSSPGQGNSPLHF.

The rearrangement uses TRBV15 and TRBJ1-5; TRBD1 matches at 7 bases. This CDR3 is built from 13 residues. Germline-derived CDR1 and CDR2 are LNHNV and YYDKDF (reference sequence). After removal of 8 bases from V and 4 bases from J, the junction contained 5 bases not matched to a gene. The CDR3, as DNA: TGTGCCACCTCCAGGGGGGCGAATCAGCCCCAGCATTTT. Amino acid sequence: CATSRGANQPQHF.

This rearrangement joins TRBV28 to TRBJ1-2; D is possibly TRBD1 (5 bases). V lost 6 bases and J lost 8, with 19 bases in between. Germline V lookup: CDR1 MDHEN, CDR2 SYDVKM. The CDR3 extends over 14 amino acids. The CDR3 here is CASSLGFRRGGYTF. Here the CDR3 DNA reads TGTGCCAGCAGCCTAGGGTTCAGGCGGGGGGGCTACACCTTC.

The V gene is TRBV12-5, the J gene TRBJ2-1; a possible D gene is TRBD1 (6 bases). Germline V gene lookup returns CDR1 LGHNT and CDR2 FRNRAP. Trimming pared 6 bases from V and 0 bases from J, leaving 12 bases between. CDR3 length: 15 residues. The CDR3 region is CASGPDSVSYNEQFF. The CDR3, as DNA: TGTGCTAGTGGCCCGGACAGCGTCTCCTACAATGAGCAGTTCTTC.

CDR3 protein: CASSPRASQYEQYF. The CDR3 DNA reads TGTGCCAGTAGTCCCAGGGCCTCCCAATACGAGCAGTACTTC. The rearrangement links TRBV19 to TRBJ2-7, with D tentatively TRBD1 (5 bases). This CDR3 contains 14 residues. Trimming cost V 5 bases and J 4 bases, with 15 bases left between them. From germline, CDR1 is LNHDA and CDR2 SQIVND (reference sequence).

The chain combines TRBV25-1 with TRBJ2-2; D may be TRBD2 (6 bases). V was pared by 6 bases and J by 6 bases, with 14 bases between. The CDR3 extends over 14 amino acids. Per the germline V gene, CDR1 is MGHDK and CDR2 is SYGVNS. CDR3 amino acids: CASRESGGSGELFF. CDR3 DNA sequence: TGTGCCAGCAGGGAAAGTGGGGGGTCCGGGGAGCTGTTTTTT.

The chain joins TRBV6-5 to TRBJ1-6, with unresolved D. The CDR3 covers 14 residues. Between the trimmed V and J ends, which lost 2 bases and 7 bases, there was a span of 9 bases. The V gene's germline CDR1 is MNHEY and CDR2 SVGAGI. CDR3 sequence (DNA): TGTGCCAGCAGTTACGGCAATGTGAATTCACCCCTCCACTTT. Its protein is CASSYGNVNSPLHF.

The chain combines TRBV27 with TRBJ1-2; D is perhaps TRBD1 (5 bases). The germline V gene has CDR1 MNHEY and CDR2 SMNVEV (reference sequence). Trimming cost V 5 bases and J 6 bases, with 19 bases left between them. CDR3 length equals 15 residues. CDR3 nucleotides: TGTGCCAGCAGTCCGTCCTTGGCGCAGGGAAATGGCTACACCTTC. Residues: CASSPSLAQGNGYTF.

The chain uses TRBV29-1 and TRBJ1-1; D is undetermined. Trimming stripped 1 base from V and 8 bases from J, with 14 bases between. Germline V gene sequence: CDR1 SQVTM, CDR2 ANQGSEA. The CDR3 has 13 amino acids. The CDR3 sequence: CSVEVGREVEAFF. In DNA, the CDR3 is TGCAGCGTTGAAGTTGGTCGGGAGGTGGAAGCTTTCTTT.

The V gene is TRBV19, the J gene TRBJ2-5; 12 bases agree with TRBD2. The CDR3 contains 18 residues. J lost 4 bases, V lost 6 bases, and 15 bases had no gene match. Germline lookup yields CDR1 LNHDA and CDR2 SQIVND (reference sequence). Written as DNA, the CDR3 is TGTGCCAGTAGCCTGAGGGCTAGCGGGAGGGGGGGGCGAGAGACCCAGTACTTC. Translating gives CASSLRASGRGGRETQYF.

This rearrangement joins TRBV19 to TRBJ2-2, with unresolved D. The CDR3 spans 15 residues. V was shortened by 5 bases and J by 2 bases, with 12 bases between the two germline ends. Germline V gene sequence: CDR1 LNHDA, CDR2 SQIVND (reference sequence). CDR3 DNA sequence: TGTGCCAGTAGTTCCTGGCCCTTAAACACCGGGGAGCTGTTTTTT. It specifies CASSSWPLNTGELFF.

This clone was detected only a few times. The chain recombines TRBV29-1 with TRBJ2-3; the D gene is possibly TRBD2 (5 bases). The length of the CDR3 is 14 residues. The germline gives CDR1 SQVTM, CDR2 ANQGSEA. V lost 4 bases, J lost 1 base, and 12 bases lay in between. The CDR3 sequence is CSVGGPGGTDTQYF. The CDR3 nucleotides are TGCAGCGTTGGGGGTCCCGGGGGCACAGATACGCAGTATTTT.

The J gene is TRBJ1-6, the V gene TRBV28; TRBD1 matches at 8 bases. V was clipped by 3 bases and J by 7 bases; unmatched bases: 8. The CDR3 has 16 amino acids. Looked up from germline, CDR1 is MDHEN and CDR2 is SYDVKM. CDR3 DNA sequence: TGTGCCAGCAGTTTTGAAGGCAGGGGGCCAAATTCACCCCTCCACTTT. Protein product: CASSFEGRGPNSPLHF.

The chain carries TRBV29-1 and TRBJ1-2; D unclear. The CDR3 covers 11 residues. Germline V gene sequence: CDR1 SQVTM, CDR2 ANQGSEA. V was pared by 5 bases and J by 5 bases, with 9 bases between. The chain's CDR3 is CSVRKRYGYTF. The CDR3 region has the DNA TGCAGCGTTCGTAAGAGGTATGGCTACACCTTC.

CDR3 sequence: CASSFWALNTEAFF. The CDR3 coding sequence is TGTGCCAGCAGTTTCTGGGCCCTGAACACTGAAGCTTTCTTT. The chain uses TRBV28 and TRBJ1-1, with D uncertain. The CDR3 extends over 14 amino acids. Germline V lookup: CDR1 MDHEN, CDR2 SYDVKM. Trimming removed 3 bases at V and 0 bases at J, with 8 bases between. Full variable domain (remainder filled in from reference TRBV28 and TRBJ1-1): DVKVTQSSRYLVKRTGEKVFLECVQDMDHENMFWYRQDPGLGLRLIYFSYDVKMKEKGDIPEGYSVSREKKERFSLILESASTNQTSMYLCASSFWALNTEAFFGQGTRLTVV.

The V call is TRBV7-3, the J call TRBJ2-1; 9 bases are a match to TRBD2. The J segment lost 1 base and the V segment lost 5 bases, leaving 3 bases of the junction unmatched. This CDR3 region has 15 residues. From germline, CDR1 is SGHTA and CDR2 FQGTGA. The CDR3 loop reads CASSLLAGSYNEQFF. CDR3 nucleotides: TGTGCCAGCAGCCTACTAGCGGGTTCCTACAATGAGCAGTTCTTC.

This clone was seen once. The V and J genes are TRBV19 and TRBJ2-2; 7 bases map to TRBD2. This CDR3 region has 16 residues. J lost 4 bases, V lost 3 bases, and 8 bases had no gene match. CDR1 and CDR2 from the germline V gene are LNHDA and SQIVND (reference sequence). CDR3 region: CASSIDLAAGTGELFF. In DNA form, the CDR3 reads TGTGCCAGTAGTATCGACCTAGCGGCCGGCACCGGGGAGCTGTTTTTT.

Turning to this clone: At one boundary the junction diverges from the germline segment, which might be a read error. The chain uses TRBV7-9 and TRBJ1-1; D unclear. The CDR3 totals 15 residues. Germline V gene sequence: CDR1 SEHNR, CDR2 FQNEAQ (reference sequence). CDR3 region: CSSSFIGSMNTEAFF. The CDR3 coding sequence is TGTTCCAGCAGCTTCATCGGGAGTATGAACACTGAAGCTTTCTTT.

The chain combines TRBV7-9 with TRBJ1-1; tentatively, D is TRBD1 (5 bases). CDR1 and CDR2 (germline): SEHNR, FQNEAQ (reference sequence). CDR3 size: 13 residues. In nucleotides, the CDR3 is TGTGCGGAGGGAGCAGGGATAATCGCTGAAGCTTTCTTT. Encoded protein: CAEGAGIIAEAFF.

The V and J genes are TRBV6-1 and TRBJ2-7; a weak D match, TRBD1 (5 bases). There are 17 residues in the CDR3. Germline CDR1 reads MNHNS; CDR2 reads SASEGT. Trimming left V 0 bases short and J 2 bases short, with 17 bases between. The CDR3 is CASSEARQGRLPYEQYF. CDR3 sequence (DNA): TGTGCCAGCAGTGAAGCCAGGCAGGGAAGGCTCCCCTACGAGCAGTACTTC.

Here the CDR3 DNA reads TGTGCCAGCAGCTTAGGCCCCGGGACAAACAATCAGCCCCAGCATTTT. Its protein is CASSLGPGTNNQPQHF. The chain links TRBV7-8 to TRBJ1-5, with D possibly matching TRBD1 (6 bases). Trimming removed 1 base from V and 3 bases from J, with 13 bases in between. The CDR3 contains 16 residues. Per germline, CDR1 SGHVS and CDR2 FQNEAQ. The whole variable domain, remainder taken from reference TRBV7-8 and TRBJ1-5, is GAGVSQSPRYKVAKRGQDVALRCDPISGHVSLFWYQQALGQGPEFLTYFQNEAQLDKSGLPSDRFFAERPEGSVSTLKIQRTQQEDSAVYLCASSLGPGTNNQPQHFGDGTRLSIL.